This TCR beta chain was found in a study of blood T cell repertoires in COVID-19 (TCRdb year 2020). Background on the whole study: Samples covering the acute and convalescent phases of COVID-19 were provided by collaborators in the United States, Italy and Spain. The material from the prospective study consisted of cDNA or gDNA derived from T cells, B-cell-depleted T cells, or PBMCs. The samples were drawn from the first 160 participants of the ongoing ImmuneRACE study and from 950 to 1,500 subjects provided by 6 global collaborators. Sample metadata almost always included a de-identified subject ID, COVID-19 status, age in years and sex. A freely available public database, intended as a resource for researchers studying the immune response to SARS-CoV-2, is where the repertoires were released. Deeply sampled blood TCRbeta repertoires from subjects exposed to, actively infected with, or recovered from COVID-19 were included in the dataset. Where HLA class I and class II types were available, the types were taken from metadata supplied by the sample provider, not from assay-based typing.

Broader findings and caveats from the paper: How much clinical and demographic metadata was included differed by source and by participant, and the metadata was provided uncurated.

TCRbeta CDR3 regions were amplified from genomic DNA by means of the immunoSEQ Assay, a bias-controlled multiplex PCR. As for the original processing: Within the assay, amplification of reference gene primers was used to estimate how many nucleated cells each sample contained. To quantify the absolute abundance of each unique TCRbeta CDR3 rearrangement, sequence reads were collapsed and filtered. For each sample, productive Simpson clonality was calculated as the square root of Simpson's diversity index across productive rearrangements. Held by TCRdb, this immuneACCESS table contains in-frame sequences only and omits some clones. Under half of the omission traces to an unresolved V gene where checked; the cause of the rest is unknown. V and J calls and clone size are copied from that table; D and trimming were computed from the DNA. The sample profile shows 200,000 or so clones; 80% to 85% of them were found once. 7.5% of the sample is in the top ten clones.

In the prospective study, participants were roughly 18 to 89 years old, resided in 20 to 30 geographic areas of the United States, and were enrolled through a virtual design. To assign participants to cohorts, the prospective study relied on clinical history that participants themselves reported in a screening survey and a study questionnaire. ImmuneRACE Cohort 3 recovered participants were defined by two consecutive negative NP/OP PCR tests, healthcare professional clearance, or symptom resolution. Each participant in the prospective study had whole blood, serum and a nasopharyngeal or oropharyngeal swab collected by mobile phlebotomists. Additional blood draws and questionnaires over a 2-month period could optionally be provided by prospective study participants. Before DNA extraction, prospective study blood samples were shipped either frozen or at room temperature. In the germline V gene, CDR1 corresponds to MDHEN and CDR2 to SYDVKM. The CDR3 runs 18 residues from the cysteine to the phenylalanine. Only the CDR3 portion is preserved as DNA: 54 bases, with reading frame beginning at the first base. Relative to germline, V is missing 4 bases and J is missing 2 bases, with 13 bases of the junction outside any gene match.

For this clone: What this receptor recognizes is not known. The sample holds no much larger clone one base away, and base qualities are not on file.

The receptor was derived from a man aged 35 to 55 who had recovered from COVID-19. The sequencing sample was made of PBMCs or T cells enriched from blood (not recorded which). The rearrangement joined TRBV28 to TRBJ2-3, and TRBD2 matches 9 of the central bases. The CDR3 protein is CASSSDKTSGKNTDTQYF. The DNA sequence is TGTGCCAGCAGTTCCGATAAGACTAGCGGCAAAAACACAGATACGCAGTATTTT.